The next 21 T cell receptor beta chains were all read from a single sample in a study of blood T cell repertoires in COVID-19. The protocol was immunoSEQ multiplex PCR, while the TCRdb copy is restricted to in-frame clones and leaves out a portion. Of some 70,000 clones in the sample, approximately 80% were seen once. Sequenced: peripheral blood. These receptors came from a human donor in a cohort sampled during active COVID-19.

This clone was detected only a few times. The CDR3 coding sequence is TGTGCCAGCAGCCAAGCGGCGGGAGTGGGCGGGGAGCTGTTTTTT. Its protein is CASSQAAGVGGELFF. V is TRBV3-1 (or the pseudogene TRBV3-2) and J is TRBJ2-2, with 7 bases lining up with TRBD2. Germline V lookup: CDR1 LGHDT, CDR2 YNNKEL (reference sequence). The CDR3 runs to 15 residues. J was trimmed by 7 bases and V by 1 base; bases with no gene match: 6.

The chain joins TRBV28 to TRBJ1-1; 11 positions agree with TRBD1. V was clipped by 3 bases and J by 5 bases; unmatched bases: 5. Per germline, CDR1 MDHEN and CDR2 SYDVKM. The CDR3 spans 15 residues. The chain's CDR3 is CASSFAGTGGTEAFF. The CDR3 nucleotides are TGTGCCAGCAGTTTTGCCGGGACAGGGGGTACTGAAGCTTTCTTT.

The genes are TRBV4-2 and TRBJ2-5; D call uncertain. The CDR3 consists of 15 residues. V was cut by 2 bases and J by 5 bases, with 15 bases left in between. Germline CDR1 reads LGHNA; CDR2 reads YNFKEQ. CDR3 protein: CASSQSRGRLETQYF. CDR3 nucleotide sequence: TGTGCCAGCAGCCAATCCCGCGGCCGCCTGGAGACCCAGTACTTC.

The chain is built from TRBV27 and TRBJ2-7, with TRBD2 matching over 7 bases. Trimming at V came to 0 bases and at J to 4 bases, leaving 9 bases not matched to a gene. Looked up from germline, CDR1 is MNHEY and CDR2 is SMNVEV (reference sequence). The CDR3 totals 16 residues. The CDR3 coding sequence is TGTGCCAGCAGTTTATCGGGGCGGGAGACTCAATACGAGCAGTACGTC. As protein: CASSLSGRETQYEQYV.

The chain combines TRBV18 with TRBJ2-1; 7 nucleotides align to TRBD2. Germline lookup yields CDR1 KGHSH and CDR2 LQKENI. After removal of 2 bases from V and 7 bases from J, the junction contained 17 bases not matched to a gene. The length of the CDR3 is 18 residues. CDR3 loop: CASSPNLPGGTHKNEQFF. In nucleotides, the CDR3 is TGTGCCAGCTCACCAAACCTGCCGGGAGGCACGCACAAGAATGAGCAGTTCTTC.

The gene calls are TRBV4-3 and TRBJ2-1; D call uncertain. Trimming stripped 4 bases from V and 4 bases from J, with 11 bases between. CDR3 length: 14 amino acids. Per the germline V gene, CDR1 is LGHNA and CDR2 is YSLEER. This CDR3 is CASSLDARYNEQFF. CDR3 sequence (DNA): TGCGCCAGCAGCCTTGATGCCAGATACAATGAGCAGTTCTTC.

V and J are TRBV19 and TRBJ2-1, with 13 positions matching TRBD2. The junction had 8 bases not matched to a gene; V was cut back by 2 bases and J by 10 bases. The CDR3 runs to 16 residues. Per germline, CDR1 LNHDA and CDR2 SQIVND (reference sequence). In DNA form, the CDR3 reads TGTGCCAGTAGTATACGGGGACTAGCGGGGCCTTCGGAGCAGTTCTTC. Residues: CASSIRGLAGPSEQFF.

For the CDR3, the DNA is TGCGCCAGCAGCTTGGGACAGCCCCGCTACGAGCAGTACTTC. This encodes CASSLGQPRYEQYF. The V gene is TRBV5-1, the J gene TRBJ2-7; D may be TRBD1 (5 bases). The CDR3 is 14 amino acids. Germline CDR1 reads SGHRS; CDR2 reads YFSETQ. V was cut by 0 bases and J by 3 bases, with 10 bases left in between. The variable domain in full, completed from reference TRBV5-1 and TRBJ2-7, reads KAGVTQTPRYLIKTRGQQVTLSCSPISGHRSVSWYQQTPGQGLQFLFEYFSETQRNKGNFPGRFSGRQFSNSRSEMNVSTLELGDSALYLCASSLGQPRYEQYFGPGTRLTVT.

V and J are TRBV5-5 and TRBJ1-3; 7 nucleotides align to TRBD1. Germline-derived CDR1 and CDR2 are SGHKS and YYEKEE (reference sequence). The ends lost 4 bases at V and 0 bases at J; junction bases unmatched: 4. This CDR3 comprises 15 residues. CDR3 in amino acids: CASSPTGSSGNTIYF. The CDR3 DNA reads TGTGCCAGCAGCCCGACAGGGAGCTCTGGAAACACCATATATTTT.

This clone was observed a few times. The chain couples TRBV18 to TRBJ1-6; 7 bases align to TRBD1. This CDR3 has 15 amino acids. Germline CDR1 is KGHSH and CDR2 is LQKENI. After removal of 3 bases from V and 8 bases from J, the junction contained 7 bases not matched to a gene. CDR3 region: CASSPRRDSDSPLHF. The DNA of the CDR3 is TGTGCCAGCTCACCGCGTCGGGACAGTGATTCACCCCTCCACTTT.

V and J are TRBV5-4 and TRBJ2-7; TRBD2 agrees at 9 bases. Germline V lookup: CDR1 SGHNT, CDR2 YYREEE (reference sequence). The V segment lost 4 bases and the J segment 0 bases; nucleotides outside the gene matches: 8. CDR3 length: 16 residues. The CDR3: CASSPGGSGGSYEQYF. CDR3 bases: TGTGCCAGCAGCCCCGGGGGTAGCGGGGGCTCCTACGAGCAGTACTTC.

The chain employs TRBV5-1 and TRBJ2-1; 14 bases agree with TRBD2. The CDR3 loop spans 16 amino acids. CDR1 and CDR2 from the germline V gene are SGHRS and YFSETQ. V lost 3 bases, J lost 6 bases, and 5 bases stayed unmatched. The CDR3 bases are TGCGCCAGCAGCTCCGGGACTAGCGGGAGTAGCAATGAGCAGTTCTTC. Protein sequence: CASSSGTSGSSNEQFF. Full variable domain (rest looked up from reference TRBV5-1 and TRBJ2-1): KAGVTQTPRYLIKTRGQQVTLSCSPISGHRSVSWYQQTPGQGLQFLFEYFSETQRNKGNFPGRFSGRQFSNSRSEMNVSTLELGDSALYLCASSSGTSGSSNEQFFGPGTRLTVL.

The rearrangement uses TRBV7-8 and TRBJ2-1; D gene ambiguous. The V end lost 6 bases, the J end lost 7 bases, and 22 bases lay between the germline ends. Germline V lookup: CDR1 SGHVS, CDR2 FQNEAQ. This CDR3 contains 16 residues. In nucleotides, the CDR3 is TGTGCCAGCAGTCCCCGTGGGTTTCTAGAGAATAATGAGCAGTTCTTC. Protein: CASSPRGFLENNEQFF.

The rearrangement uses TRBV28 and TRBJ2-1; TRBD2 matches at 10 bases. Germline loops: CDR1 MDHEN, CDR2 SYDVKM. The V gene end was trimmed by 7 bases and the J gene end by 6 bases; junction bases not matched to a gene: 15. The CDR3 extends over 17 amino acids. CDR3 region: CASTRRGLTSGSNEQFF. Here the CDR3 DNA reads TGTGCCAGCACCCGACGTGGGTTGACTAGCGGGTCCAATGAGCAGTTCTTC.

CDR3: CASSTYGETQYF. CDR3 coding DNA: TGTGCCAGCAGCACTTACGGAGAGACCCAGTACTTC. V usage is TRBV7-2 and J usage is TRBJ2-5, with D unclear. The CDR3 consists of 12 residues. V gave up 5 bases and J gave up 4 bases, with 8 bases separating them. CDR1 SGHTA and CDR2 FQGNSA come from the germline V gene.

This clone has just one count. V and J are TRBV11-3 and TRBJ2-2, with 9 bases identical to TRBD1. V lost 1 base, J lost 5 bases, and 5 bases stayed unmatched. Germline-derived CDR1 and CDR2 are SGHNT and YENEEA. This CDR3 region has 16 residues. The CDR3 DNA sequence: TGTGCCAGCAGCTTAGTTACCGGGACAGGGACCGGGGAGCTGTTTTTT. This translates into CASSLVTGTGTGELFF.

This clone showed up just once. The CDR3 bases are TGTGCCAGCTTGGCGACGGAAAATAGCAACGAGCAGTACTTC. This sequence encodes CASLATENSNEQYF. V usage is TRBV2 and J usage is TRBJ2-7; the D is unclear. The germline gives CDR1 SNHLY, CDR2 FYNNEI. V was cut by 8 bases and J by 5 bases, with 19 bases left in between. The CDR3 extends over 14 amino acids.

The chain links TRBV9 to TRBJ1-2; D may be TRBD1 (6 bases). V lost 0 bases and J lost 7, with 13 bases in between. The length of the CDR3 is 14 residues. Germline V gene lookup returns CDR1 SGDLS and CDR2 YYNGEE. Here the CDR3 reads CASSVEGGGFGYTF. The CDR3 DNA is TGTGCCAGCAGCGTAGAGGGGGGAGGGTTTGGCTACACCTTC.

This chain links TRBV18 with TRBJ2-6; maybe TRBD1 (5 bases). The length of the CDR3 is 15 residues. Germline V gene data show CDR1 as KGHSH and CDR2 as LQKENI. Trimming took off 6 bases at V and 1 base at J, with 10 bases between the two ends. Here the CDR3 DNA reads TGTGCCAGCTCCCCAGCAGGGTCTGGGGCCAACGTCCTGACTTTC. Amino acid sequence: CASSPAGSGANVLTF.

The chain has TRBV3-1 (or the pseudogene TRBV3-2) and TRBJ1-3; 8 bases align to TRBD1. Germline loops: CDR1 LGHDT, CDR2 YNNKEL (reference sequence). The CDR3 is 19 amino acids. V trimming: 1 base; J trimming: 1 base; junction bases outside the gene matches: 12. CDR3 in DNA: TGTGCCAGCAGCCAAGGGCGGGACAGGTACCGGAGGTCTGGAAACACCATATATTTT. This gives the protein CASSQGRDRYRRSGNTIYF.

The rearrangement links TRBV28 to TRBJ1-1, with a weak D call TRBD1 (5 bases). Germline V gene lookup returns CDR1 MDHEN and CDR2 SYDVKM. V was pared by 10 bases and J by 4 bases, with 13 bases between. The CDR3 sequence is 12 residues long. The CDR3 DNA reads as TGTGCCATCGCCCGGGGGGTCACTGAAGCTTTCTTT. Translation gives CAIARGVTEAFF.